This TCR beta chain was documented in a study of T cell responses to AZD1222 COVID-19 vaccine (dated by TCRdb to the early 2020s). Notes on the research overall: AZD1222 recipients given second doses at about 4 weeks or at about 12 weeks were pooled, since spike-specific TCR depth and breadth were not found to differ between the two schedules. Trial participants were enrolled by age into 18-55, 56-69 and 70-plus year subgroups, with 148, 28 and 57 TCR-sequenced participants respectively. TCR sequencing covered fewer than 250 trial participants: 200 to 220 given two doses of AZD1222 and 26 given two doses of MenACWY control vaccine. Results the study describes overall, beyond this receptor: Most participants were white British and females outnumbered males, and the authors suggested that clonal diversity may have been underestimated. The 56-69-year group was small, and its depth increase did not reach significance, likely because of low power. Vaccine-associated CD4 TCRs spanned the whole spike protein, with dominant responses in regions 160-218 and 743-854. After two AZD1222 doses, spike-specific TCR breadth and depth were significantly higher than at day 0 and than in MenACWY recipients. Epitopes outside the regions mutated in the B.1.351 and B.1.1.7 variants were reportedly recognized by nearly half of the unique spike-specific TCRs. Conclusions about previously exposed vaccinees are limited because only six or seven AZD1222 recipients were SARS-CoV-2 seropositive at baseline. No day 14 peak-response samples were available, so repertoires were characterized only after the peak T cell response.

In the case of this clone: The antigen this receptor binds is unknown. Within one base of it there is no much larger clone, and no base qualities were kept.

The CDR3 sequence holds 15 residues, the cysteine and phenylalanine included. Only the CDR3 DNA stays, 45 bases, in frame from base 1. V loses 6 bases, J loses 0 bases, and the germline ends lie 12 bases apart. In the germline V gene, CDR1 corresponds to SNHLY and CDR2 to FYNNEI. The CDR3 regions of human TCRbeta chains were subjected to immunosequencing. Per the original workflow: TCRs in the repertoires were matched against a reference library of SARS-CoV-2-specific TCRs that had been generated with the MIRA antigen-specificity platform. Breadth was defined as the fraction of unique TCRs that were SARS-CoV-2-associated. Depth was defined as the fraction of total T cells that were SARS-CoV-2-associated. Each spike-specific TCR was assigned to its reactive spike region and to a CD4 or CD8 class using the MIRA data. Log10-transformed breadth and depth values were compared by one-way ANOVA with Sidak's multiple comparisons tests. TCRdb provides this immuneACCESS table in a form limited to in-frame rearrangements. Some clones are lacking; in checked studies, under half of them reflect an unresolved V gene, and why the rest are absent is not known. V and J calls and clone size come straight from that table; D and trimming were deduced from the DNA. This sample lists about 100,000 clones; about 87% were detected once. More than 15% of the sample is held by the ten biggest clonotypes.

The intended sense of this specimen's time point label: baseline before first vaccination. Vaccinee samples came from UK trials COV001 and COV002, including a single-blind randomized controlled phase 2/3 trial of AZD1222 (ChAdOx1 nCoV-19) in healthy adults. Trial participant PBMC samples were collected at day 0 and day 28 after the second dose for TCRbeta chain sequencing. The receptor was isolated from an adult in good health. Recombination connected TRBV2 to TRBJ2-1, with TRBD2 perhaps the D gene, on 5 matching bases. The sample was peripheral blood, taken on day 0 of AZD1222 vaccination. The encoded CDR3 is CASSSERSSYNEQFF. In nucleotides, the sequence is TGTGCCAGCAGCTCCGAGCGGAGCTCCTACAATGAGCAGTTCTTC.